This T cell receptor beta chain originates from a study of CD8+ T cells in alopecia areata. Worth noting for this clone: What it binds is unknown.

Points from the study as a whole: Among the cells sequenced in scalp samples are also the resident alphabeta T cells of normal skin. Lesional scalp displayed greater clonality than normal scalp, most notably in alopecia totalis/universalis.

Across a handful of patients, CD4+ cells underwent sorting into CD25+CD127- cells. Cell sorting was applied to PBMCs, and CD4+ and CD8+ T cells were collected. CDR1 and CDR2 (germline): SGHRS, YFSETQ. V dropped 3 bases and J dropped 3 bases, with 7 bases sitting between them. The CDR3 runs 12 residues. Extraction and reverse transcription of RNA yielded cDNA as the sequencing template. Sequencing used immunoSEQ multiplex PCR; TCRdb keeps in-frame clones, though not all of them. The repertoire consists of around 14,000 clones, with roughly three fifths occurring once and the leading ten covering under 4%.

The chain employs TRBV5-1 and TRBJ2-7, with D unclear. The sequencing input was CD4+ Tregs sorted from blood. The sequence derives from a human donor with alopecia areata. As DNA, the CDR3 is TGCGCCAGCAGCTCGCGCAGCTACGAGCAGTACTTC. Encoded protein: CASSSRSYEQYF.